This is a list of T cell receptor beta chains from one sample in a study of T cells in Graves' hyperthyroidism and ophthalmopathy. TCRdb processed the multiplex PCR reads anew with MiXCR; each CDR3 protein has one entry. Of about 400,000 distinct CDR3 sequences listed, roughly 15% are singletons. The specimen sequenced was blood. The receptors come from a woman between 18 and 29 years old with Graves' hyperthyroidism. CDR3s include the opening cysteine and the closing phenylalanine or tryptophan.

CDR3 protein: CSVEFGVQGAGNEQFF; J gene: TRBJ2-1; V gene: TRBV29-1
CDR3 protein: CASSLGHNEGYTF; J gene: TRBJ1-2; V gene: TRBV27
CDR3 protein: CASSQDSVKGVDGYTF; J gene: TRBJ1-2; V gene: TRBV4-3
CDR3 protein: CASIRDRGSPSGANVLTF; J gene: TRBJ2-6; V gene: TRBV2
CDR3 protein: CASRDGTGPYNEQFF; J gene: TRBJ2-1; V gene: TRBV27
CDR3 protein: CASSQDRGQSGFF; J gene: TRBJ1-1; V gene: TRBV4-3
CDR3 protein: CASSLGPEREEQFF; J gene: TRBJ2-1; V gene: TRBV7-3
CDR3 protein: CASSYGGQGATGANVLTF; J gene: TRBJ2-6; V gene: TRBV6-5
CDR3 protein: CASSPNRGPGGETQYF; J gene: TRBJ2-5; V gene: TRBV6-2/TRBV6-3
CDR3 protein: CSARGETLINGYTF; J gene: TRBJ1-2; V gene: TRBV20-1
CDR3 protein: CASSLPGGQGYEQYF; J gene: TRBJ2-7; V gene: TRBV5-4
CDR3 protein: CASSWRSGAAKTQYF; J gene: TRBJ2-5; V gene: TRBV5-6
CDR3 protein: CASSATSGQETQYF; J gene: TRBJ2-5; V gene: TRBV7-9
CDR3 protein: CASSVIGAGSDTQYF; J gene: TRBJ2-3; V gene: TRBV6-1
CDR3 protein: CASSQDRDYNEQFF; J gene: TRBJ2-1; V gene: TRBV14
CDR3 protein: CASSGGPTKIQYF; J gene: TRBJ2-4; V gene: TRBV5-1
CDR3 protein: CASSYSLGNQPQHF; J gene: TRBJ1-5; V gene: TRBV6-5
CDR3 protein: CASSLDAGGYYGYTF; J gene: TRBJ1-2; V gene: TRBV11-2
CDR3 protein: CASSHLRVGQSEKLFF; J gene: TRBJ1-4; V gene: TRBV3-1
CDR3 protein: CASSHRGQGIRQETQYF; J gene: TRBJ2-5; V gene: TRBV3-1
CDR3 protein: CASSTQANEQFF; J gene: TRBJ2-1; V gene: TRBV7-6
CDR3 protein: CASSIISGGANVLTF; J gene: TRBJ2-6; V gene: TRBV19
CDR3 protein: CSVDGTGYEQYF; J gene: TRBJ2-7; V gene: TRBV29-1
CDR3 protein: CAISGGQSYEQYF; J gene: TRBJ2-7; V gene: TRBV10-3
CDR3 protein: CASRRTSGAYNEQFF; J gene: TRBJ2-1; V gene: TRBV6-1
CDR3 protein: CSVGQGGGANVLTF; J gene: TRBJ2-6; V gene: TRBV29-1
CDR3 protein: CASSSPGHVYGYTF; J gene: TRBJ1-2; V gene: TRBV7-2
CDR3 protein: CASTQRDSHYNEQFF; J gene: TRBJ2-1; V gene: TRBV19
CDR3 protein: CASSLSESGYTF; J gene: TRBJ1-2; V gene: TRBV12-3/TRBV12-4
CDR3 protein: CASSLAGTRRETQYF; J gene: TRBJ2-5; V gene: TRBV5-1
CDR3 protein: CASSPKIGPGTSGSYLNEQFF; J gene: TRBJ2-1; V gene: TRBV13
CDR3 protein: CASSDGPGEPETQYF; J gene: TRBJ2-5; V gene: TRBV6-1
CDR3 protein: CASSSGDSMNTEAFF; J gene: TRBJ1-1; V gene: TRBV5-1
CDR3 protein: CASSTREDLPYEQYF; J gene: TRBJ2-7; V gene: TRBV10-2
CDR3 protein: CASSYTGLAATAYF; J gene: TRBJ2-5; V gene: TRBV6-2/TRBV6-3
CDR3 protein: CASSQRFEYGYTF; J gene: TRBJ1-2; V gene: TRBV4-1
CDR3 protein: CASSYRASEQYF; J gene: TRBJ2-7; V gene: TRBV6-2/TRBV6-3
CDR3 protein: CASKGKHTGELFF; J gene: TRBJ2-2; V gene: TRBV7-2
CDR3 protein: CAWTMTGAPDTQYF; J gene: TRBJ2-3; V gene: TRBV30
CDR3 protein: CASSLGGGLEYGYTF; J gene: TRBJ1-2; V gene: TRBV7-2
CDR3 protein: CASSHEAGRGLGELFF; J gene: TRBJ2-2; V gene: TRBV4-2
CDR3 protein: CSAPQPTSGILEQYF; J gene: TRBJ2-7; V gene: TRBV20-1
CDR3 protein: CASSLQGPSHEQYF; J gene: TRBJ2-7; V gene: TRBV28
CDR3 protein: CASSQAIVSPEQYF; J gene: TRBJ2-7; V gene: TRBV3-1
CDR3 protein: CASSLHAQGEQYF; J gene: TRBJ2-3; V gene: TRBV28
CDR3 protein: CASRGLAVINEQFF; J gene: TRBJ2-1; V gene: TRBV27
CDR3 protein: CASSLVGLAGNEQFF; J gene: TRBJ2-1; V gene: TRBV12-3/TRBV12-4
CDR3 protein: CASNPLTSGSIPGELFF; J gene: TRBJ2-2; V gene: TRBV6-1
CDR3 protein: CASSSQGRKNIQYF; J gene: TRBJ2-4; V gene: TRBV5-1
CDR3 protein: CASSLANWISVTDTQYF; J gene: TRBJ2-3; V gene: TRBV7-8
CDR3 protein: CASRESGGVGQETQYF; J gene: TRBJ2-5; V gene: TRBV28
CDR3 protein: CASSLDGRDTGELFF; J gene: TRBJ2-2; V gene: TRBV5-1
CDR3 protein: CASRYNRDREASGQTYEQYF; J gene: TRBJ2-7; V gene: TRBV2
CDR3 protein: CASRTSRGTYEQYF; J gene: TRBJ2-7; V gene: TRBV2